Below, 20 T cell receptor beta chains from the same sample are listed, as sequenced in a study of T cell responses to AZD1222 COVID-19 vaccine. The protocol was immunoSEQ multiplex PCR, while the TCRdb copy is restricted to in-frame clones and leaves out a portion. Of over 150,000 clones listed, approximately 93% were seen once; the top ten hold approximately 1%. The material was peripheral blood, obtained 28 days after the second AZD1222 dose. These receptors were taken from an adult who received the AZD1222 COVID-19 vaccine.

The chain has TRBV19 and TRBJ2-7; no clear D gene. CDR3 size: 15 residues. Per the germline V gene, CDR1 is LNHDA and CDR2 is SQIVND (reference sequence). V was trimmed by 5 bases and J by 3 bases, leaving 17 bases between them. The CDR3 DNA sequence: TGTGCCAGTAGTGTTGCCGGGTCGTTACTCTACGAGCAGTACTTC. It codes for CASSVAGSLLYEQYF.

This clone was seen more than once but under ten times. The chain is built from TRBV6-2 or TRBV6-3 and TRBJ1-3, with TRBD1 matching over 9 bases. CDR3 size: 18 residues. With V trimmed by 6 bases and J by 0 bases, 12 bases remained unmatched. CDR1 is MNHEY, CDR2 SVGEGT, per germline. The CDR3: CASSSPGQGLTSGNTIYF. In nucleotides, the CDR3 is TGTGCCAGCAGCTCACCGGGACAGGGATTAACCTCTGGAAACACCATATATTTT.

V and J are TRBV10-3 and TRBJ2-5; 7 bases agree with TRBD2. The V segment lost 8 bases and the J segment 3 bases; nucleotides outside the gene matches: 9. This CDR3 region has 14 residues. Germline V gene lookup returns CDR1 ENHRY and CDR2 SYGVKD. Here the CDR3 DNA reads TGTGCCATCGGGTCTCGCGGGGGAGAAGAGACCCAGTACTTC. Translation: CAIGSRGGEETQYF.

The chain couples TRBV14 to TRBJ1-1; 7 bases agree with TRBD1. The CDR3 consists of 14 residues. The germline V gene has CDR1 SGHDN and CDR2 FVKESK. Losses at the gene ends were 5 bases for V and 6 bases for J; bases not matched to a gene: 9. CDR3: CASSYRQGWAEAFF. The CDR3 coding sequence is TGTGCCAGCAGCTATAGACAGGGTTGGGCTGAAGCTTTCTTT.

The chain carries TRBV27 and TRBJ1-1; D is possibly TRBD1 (5 bases). Trimming removed 7 bases from V and 9 bases from J, with 18 bases in between. The CDR3 runs 13 residues. Germline V gene sequence: CDR1 MNHEY, CDR2 SMNVEV (reference sequence). CDR3: CASTRAGVGKAFF. CDR3 sequence (DNA): TGTGCCAGCACCCGTGCGGGGGTCGGGAAAGCTTTCTTT.

This chain uses TRBV12-5 with TRBJ1-1; 7 bases match TRBD1. Trimming cost V 4 bases and J 8 bases; bases outside gene matches: 7. The germline V gene encodes CDR1 LGHNT and CDR2 FRNRAP. The CDR3 covers 13 residues. The CDR3, as DNA: TGTGCTAGTGGTTCGTCGGGACAGACAGAAGCTTTCTTT. Translation: CASGSSGQTEAFF.

The V and J genes are TRBV7-9 and TRBJ1-1, with a tentative D call TRBD1 (6 bases). V gave up 1 base and J gave up 5 bases, with 11 bases separating them. This CDR3 has 14 amino acids. Germline values: CDR1 SEHNR, CDR2 FQNEAQ (reference sequence). In DNA, the CDR3 is TGTGCCAGCAGCTTAGGGGGGCGCCGGACTGAAGCTTTCTTT. Residues: CASSLGGRRTEAFF.

This rearrangement joins TRBV3-1 (or the pseudogene TRBV3-2) to TRBJ2-7; 8 bases fit TRBD1. This CDR3 comprises 16 residues. Unmatched junction bases numbered 9, after V lost 4 bases and J lost 1 base. CDR1 and CDR2 from the germline V gene are LGHDT and YNNKEL (reference sequence). The CDR3 sequence: CASSPFGQGLSYEQYF. CDR3 coding DNA: TGTGCCAGCAGCCCATTCGGACAGGGTTTGTCCTACGAGCAGTACTTC.

This clone was recorded a few times. The genes are TRBV2 and TRBJ2-7, with 7 positions matching TRBD1. CDR1 is SNHLY, CDR2 FYNNEI, per germline. V lost 8 bases and J lost 10; bases outside the gene matches: 11. The CDR3 totals 12 residues. CDR3 DNA: TGTGCCAGCGGGACAGACCGTATGATCCAGTACTTC. Its translation: CASGTDRMIQYF.

The CDR3 spells CASSAWDGPWGYTF. DNA of the CDR3: TGCGCCAGCAGCGCCTGGGACGGCCCTTGGGGCTACACCTTC. The gene calls are TRBV5-1 and TRBJ1-2; D may be TRBD1 (5 bases). CDR1 and CDR2 from the germline V gene are SGHRS and YFSETQ. V lost 4 bases and J lost 8, with 18 bases in between. The CDR3 totals 14 residues.

This sequence joins TRBV6-2 or TRBV6-3 and TRBJ1-1; possible D gene TRBD1, 6 bases. Per germline, CDR1 MNHEY and CDR2 SVGEGT. The ends were cut back, 0 bases at V and 3 bases at J, with 14 bases in the middle. The CDR3 spans 16 residues. CDR3 in DNA: TGTGCCAGCAGTTACTCGTCAACAGGGTGGGACACTGAAGCTTTCTTT. This sequence encodes CASSYSSTGWDTEAFF.

The chain employs TRBV29-1 and TRBJ1-1; D ambiguous. The CDR3 extends over 13 amino acids. CDR1 is SQVTM and CDR2 is ANQGSEA in the germline V gene. Between the trimmed V and J ends, which lost 8 bases and 5 bases, there was a span of 18 bases. CDR3 amino acids: CSSWVGSGTEAFF. The CDR3 DNA sequence: TGCAGCTCTTGGGTGGGCTCGGGGACTGAAGCTTTCTTT.

CDR3 sequence (DNA): TGTGCCAGCAGTTTTAGTCATGGCTACACCTTC. Protein sequence: CASSFSHGYTF. This rearrangement joins TRBV12-3 or TRBV12-4 to TRBJ1-2; no definite D call. Trimming left V 3 bases short and J 6 bases short, with 5 bases between. This CDR3 is built from 11 residues.

The rearrangement uses TRBV3-1 (or the pseudogene TRBV3-2) and TRBJ1-3; TRBD1 might be the D (5 bases). Trimming took 2 bases from V and 4 from J, leaving 15 bases between them. CDR1 and CDR2 from the germline V gene are LGHDT and YNNKEL (reference sequence). CDR3 length: 16 residues. The CDR3: CASSQPTGPRGNTIYF. The CDR3 DNA reads as TGTGCCAGCAGCCAACCAACAGGTCCGAGGGGAAACACCATATATTTT.

The rearrangement links TRBV7-2 to TRBJ1-5, with a tentative D call TRBD1 (6 bases). CDR3 length equals 18 residues. Trimming cost V 2 bases and J 5 bases, with 22 bases left between them. Looked up from germline, CDR1 is SGHTA and CDR2 is FQGNSA. The CDR3 spells CASSLIGGPDLIYQPQHF. The CDR3, as DNA: TGTGCCAGCAGCTTAATTGGGGGGCCCGACCTCATCTATCAGCCCCAGCATTTT.

The chain carries TRBV12-3 or TRBV12-4 and TRBJ1-1; a possible D gene is TRBD1 (5 bases). The CDR3 extends over 12 amino acids. V dropped 6 bases and J dropped 4 bases, with 9 bases sitting between them. The CDR3 DNA reads as TGTGCCAGCAGACCCGACAGCACTGAAGCTTTCTTT. Translation gives CASRPDSTEAFF.

The rearrangement links TRBV11-3 to TRBJ2-5; D gene uncertain. The CDR3 consists of 14 residues. Germline V CDR1 and CDR2: SGHNT, YENEEA. Trimming took off 5 bases at V and 2 bases at J, with 12 bases between the two ends. The CDR3 DNA reads TGTGCCAGCAGCGCCGGTTCCCATCAAGAGACCCAGTACTTC. Its protein is CASSAGSHQETQYF.

The genes are TRBV12-5 and TRBJ1-1; D not resolved. CDR1 LGHNT and CDR2 FRNRAP come from the germline V gene. Trimming cost V 4 bases and J 0 bases, with 6 bases left between them. This CDR3 region has 13 residues. CDR3 loop: CASGSILNTEAFF. CDR3 DNA: TGTGCTAGTGGTTCCATCTTGAACACTGAAGCTTTCTTT.

The CDR3 sequence: CASSWDYGEQFF. CDR3 sequence (DNA): TGCGCCAGCAGCTGGGACTACGGTGAGCAGTTCTTC. The rearrangement links TRBV5-1 to TRBJ2-1; 7 positions agree with TRBD2. The V gene's germline CDR1 is SGHRS and CDR2 YFSETQ. The J segment lost 9 bases and the V segment lost 3 bases, leaving 3 bases of the junction unmatched. The CDR3 length is 12 residues.

The chain's CDR3 is CASTPTGAGTEAFF. CDR3 in DNA: TGTGCCAGCACCCCGACAGGGGCCGGGACTGAAGCTTTCTTT. The genes are TRBV28 and TRBJ1-1; 8 bases agree with TRBD1. The CDR3 totals 14 residues. The germline gives CDR1 MDHEN, CDR2 SYDVKM. V was pared by 7 bases and J by 5 bases, with 9 bases of the junction left unmatched.